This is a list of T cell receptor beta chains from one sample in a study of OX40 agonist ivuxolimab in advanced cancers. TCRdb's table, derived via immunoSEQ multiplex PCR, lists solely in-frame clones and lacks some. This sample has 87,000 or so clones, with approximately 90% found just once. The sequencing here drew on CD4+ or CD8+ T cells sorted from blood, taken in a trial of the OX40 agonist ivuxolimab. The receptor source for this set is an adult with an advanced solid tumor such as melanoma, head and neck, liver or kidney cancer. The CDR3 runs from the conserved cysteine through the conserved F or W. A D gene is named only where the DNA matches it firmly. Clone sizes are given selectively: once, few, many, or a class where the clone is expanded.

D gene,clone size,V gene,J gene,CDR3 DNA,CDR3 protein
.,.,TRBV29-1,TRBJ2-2,TGCAGCGTTGAGTTGGGCAGGTGGGGCGGGGAGCTGTTTTTT,CSVELGRWGGELFF
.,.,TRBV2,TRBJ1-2,TGTGCCAGCAGAGAAGATGGGACAAGCTTC,CASREDGTSF
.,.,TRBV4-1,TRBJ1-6,TGCGCCAGCAGCCAAGAAGACCGTCCCGGAGCTTCACCCCTCCACTTT,CASSQEDRPGASPLHF
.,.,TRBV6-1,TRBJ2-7,TGTGCCAGCAGTGAGAGGCCAATTAGCTCCTACGAGCAGTACTTC,CASSERPISSYEQYF
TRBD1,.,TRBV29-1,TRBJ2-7,TGCAGCGTTCTTTCGCAGGGGGCCTACGAGCAGTACTTC,CSVLSQGAYEQYF
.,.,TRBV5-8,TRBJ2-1,TGTGCCAGCAGCTTTAACGTCGGGAGTCTGTCCTACAATGAGCAGTTCTTC,CASSFNVGSLSYNEQFF
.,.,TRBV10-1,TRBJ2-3,TGCGCCAGCAGTGAGTCTGGGAAACCCGCGGATACGCAGTATTTT,CASSESGKPADTQYF
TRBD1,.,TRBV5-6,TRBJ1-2,TGTGCCAGCAGCTTCCAGGGGGTAAAGTATGGCTACACCTTC,CASSFQGVKYGYTF
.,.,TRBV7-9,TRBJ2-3,TGTGCCAGCAGCTTCTCCCATACTACAGATACGCAGTATTTT,CASSFSHTTDTQYF
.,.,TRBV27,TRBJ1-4,TGTGCCAGCAGTTTTAGGTACACTAATGAAAAACTGTTTTTT,CASSFRYTNEKLFF
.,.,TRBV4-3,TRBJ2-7,TGCGCCAGCAGCCAAGATAGGCGGGACTACGAGCAGTACTTC,CASSQDRRDYEQYF
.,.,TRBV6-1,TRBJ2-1,TGTGCCACAAGGAGGGAAACAGGGCATATGAATGAGCAGTTCTTC,CATRRETGHMNEQFF
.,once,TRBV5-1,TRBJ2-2,TGCGCCAGCAGCAACCGACAATCCACCGGGGAGCTGTTTTTT,CASSNRQSTGELFF
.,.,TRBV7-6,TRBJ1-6,TGTGCCAGCAGCCCGTCCGGGGCTGATTCACCCCTCCACTTT,CASSPSGADSPLHF
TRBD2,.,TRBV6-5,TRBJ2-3,TGTGCCAGCAGCGGGACTAGCGGTCGGGATACGCAGTATTTT,CASSGTSGRDTQYF
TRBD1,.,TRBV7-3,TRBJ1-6,TGTGCCAGCAGCTCGGACAGGGAATTAGGTTCACCCCTCCACTTT,CASSSDRELGSPLHF
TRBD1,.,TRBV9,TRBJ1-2,TGTGCCAGCAGCGCCCACAGGGGAGCGACGACGAATGGCTACACCTTC,CASSAHRGATTNGYTF
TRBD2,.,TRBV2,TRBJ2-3,TGTGCCAGCAGACCCGGGGGGGCCGGCACAGATACGCAGTATTTT,CASRPGGAGTDTQYF
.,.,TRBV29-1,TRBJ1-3,TGCAGCGTTGACGCTACAGGGTCAGGAAACACCATATATTTT,CSVDATGSGNTIYF
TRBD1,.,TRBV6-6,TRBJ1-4,TGTGCCAGCAGTCCCGGGACAGATAATGAAAAACTGTTTTTT,CASSPGTDNEKLFF
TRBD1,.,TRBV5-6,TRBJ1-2,TGTGCCAGCAGGATAGAAGGGGACAGCAAGGGCTATGGCTACACCTTC,CASRIEGDSKGYGYTF
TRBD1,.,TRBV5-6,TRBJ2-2,TGTGCCAGCAGCCGAGGGACAGGGAGGGGCGGGGAGCTGTTTTTT,CASSRGTGRGGELFF
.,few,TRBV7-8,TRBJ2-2,TGTGCCAGCAGCTTAGTTGCTGGGGGGACGAACACCGGGGAGCTGTTTTTT,CASSLVAGGTNTGELFF
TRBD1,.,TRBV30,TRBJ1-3,TGTGCCTGGAGTCCAACAGGGGTCTCTGGAAACACCATATATTTT,CAWSPTGVSGNTIYF
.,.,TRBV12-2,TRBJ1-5,TGTGCAAGTCGCTCACCGGAGGGGCTATATAGCAATCAGCCCCAGCATTTT,CASRSPEGLYSNQPQHF
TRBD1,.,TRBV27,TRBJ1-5,TGTGCCAGCAGTTTCATCGGACAGGGGGGCAATCAGCCCCAGCATTTT,CASSFIGQGGNQPQHF
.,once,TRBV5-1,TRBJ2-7,TGCGCCAGCAGCTTGGATTTGGGGTACGAGCAGTACTTC,CASSLDLGYEQYF
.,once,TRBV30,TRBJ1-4,TGTGCCTGGAGTCCCACACGCCGGGGCGGCAAGGAAAAACTGTTTTTT,CAWSPTRRGGKEKLFF
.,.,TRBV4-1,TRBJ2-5,TGCGCCAGCAGCCAAGTTAATAGTGGGTGGGAGACCCAGTACTTC,CASSQVNSGWETQYF